Shown below are 20 T cell receptor beta chains from a single sample sequenced in a study of OX40 agonist ivuxolimab in advanced cancers. Library method: the immunoSEQ multiplex PCR assay. In its TCRdb copy, this immuneACCESS table keeps in-frame sequences only and misses some clones. Where compared with another copy, unresolved V genes explain less than half of these, and the others have no known cause. This sample holds over 65,000 clones; more than 80% were observed only once. Around 2.1% of the sample comes from the top ten. Sequencing was performed on CD4+ or CD8+ T cells sorted from blood, taken in a trial of the OX40 agonist ivuxolimab. These receptors all stem from an adult with an advanced solid tumor such as melanoma, head and neck, liver or kidney cancer.

Of note for this clone: Germline is not matched at one junction end, which may reflect a read error. This CDR3 reads CASSSKPVILTGGADF. The CDR3 DNA follows: TGTGCCAGCAGCTCGAAACCCGTTATACTGACAGGGGGCGCGGATTTT. V is TRBV11-2 and J is TRBJ2-3; the match to TRBD1 covers 10 bases. CDR3 length: 16 amino acids. Germline CDR1 SGHAT, CDR2 FQNNGV.

V gene TRBV5-1 combines with J gene TRBJ2-6; the match to TRBD2 covers 9 bases. The junction had 3 bases not matched to a gene; V was cut back by 3 bases and J by 2 bases. The germline CDR1 and CDR2 sequences are SGHRS and YFSETQ. This CDR3 is built from 16 residues. The CDR3 DNA follows: TGCGCCAGCAGCTGGCGGGAGGGGGCTGGGGCCAACGTCCTGACTTTC. It encodes CASSWREGAGANVLTF.

The chain employs TRBV15 and TRBJ1-5; D perhaps matches TRBD1 (5 bases). This CDR3 has 14 amino acids. V dropped 1 base and J dropped 3 bases, with 7 bases sitting between them. The germline V gene encodes CDR1 LNHNV and CDR2 YYDKDF (reference sequence). CDR3 nucleotides: TGTGCCACCAGCAGAGGAGGGGTCAATCAGCCCCAGCATTTT. Translating gives CATSRGGVNQPQHF.

The genes are TRBV5-8 and TRBJ2-5; 10 nucleotides match TRBD1. V was clipped by 4 bases and J by 4 bases; unmatched bases: 10. Germline V lookup: CDR1 SGHTS, CDR2 YDEGEE. This CDR3 is 16 amino acids long. The CDR3 sequence: CASSPTRQGAGETQYF. The CDR3 region has the DNA TGTGCCAGCAGCCCTACCCGACAGGGGGCTGGAGAGACCCAGTACTTC.

This sequence joins TRBV28 and TRBJ2-3; TRBD2 aligns across 15 bases. The CDR3 runs 15 residues. V was clipped by 6 bases and J by 5 bases; unmatched bases: 3. Looked up from germline, CDR1 is MDHEN and CDR2 is SYDVKM. As DNA, the CDR3 is TGTGCCAGCAGCCGGGGACTAGCGGGAGGAGATACGCAGTATTTT. This translates into CASSRGLAGGDTQYF.

The V and J genes are TRBV18 and TRBJ2-1; weak D call: TRBD1 (6 bases). This CDR3 region has 13 residues. CDR1 is KGHSH and CDR2 is LQKENI in the germline V gene. V lost 3 bases to trimming and J lost 7 bases, with 10 bases between them. CDR3: CASSPYGQNEQFF. CDR3 sequence (DNA): TGTGCCAGCTCACCGTACGGACAGAATGAGCAGTTCTTC.

This chain connects TRBV6-5 to TRBJ2-7; tentative D call: TRBD1 (6 bases). The V and J ends lost 5 bases and 0 bases respectively, with 11 bases between them. This CDR3 contains 14 residues. CDR1 is MNHEY, CDR2 SVGAGI, per germline. For the CDR3, the DNA is TGTGCCAGCAGTCCCGACAGGAGCTCCTACGAGCAGTACTTC. This translates into CASSPDRSSYEQYF.

V and J are TRBV7-2 and TRBJ2-1; 9 bases agree with TRBD2. This CDR3 has 17 residues. V trimming: 0 bases; J trimming: 0 bases; junction bases outside the gene matches: 3. Germline V gene sequence: CDR1 SGHTA, CDR2 FQGNSA. CDR3 loop: CASSLASGGSSYNEQFF. The CDR3 DNA reads as TGTGCCAGCAGCTTAGCGAGCGGGGGGAGCTCCTACAATGAGCAGTTCTTC.

This chain uses TRBV29-1 with TRBJ2-5; tentatively, D is TRBD1 or TRBD2 (5 bases each). The V end was cut by 6 bases, the J end by 1 base, with 9 bases between. Germline V lookup: CDR1 SQVTM, CDR2 ANQGSEA. The CDR3 has 12 residues. For the CDR3, the DNA is TGCAGCGTCCGGGACGGCCAAGAGACCCAGTACTTC. Its protein is CSVRDGQETQYF.

The chain is built from TRBV27 and TRBJ2-5, with TRBD1 matching 8 bases. The CDR3 covers 14 residues. After removal of 2 bases from V and 5 bases from J, the junction contained 4 bases not matched to a gene. Germline V lookup: CDR1 MNHEY, CDR2 SMNVEV (reference sequence). CDR3 residues: CASSLQGAVETQYF. CDR3 DNA sequence: TGTGCCAGCAGTTTACAGGGGGCAGTTGAGACCCAGTACTTC.

J is TRBJ2-1 and V is TRBV4-1; 7 nucleotides line up with TRBD2. Germline CDR1 and CDR2: MGHRA and YSYEKL. V shed 1 base and J 4 bases; nucleotides not matched to a gene: 4. CDR3 length equals 15 residues. CDR3 sequence (DNA): TGCGCCAGCAGCCAAGTACTAGCGAATTACAATGAGCAGTTCTTC. Amino acid sequence: CASSQVLANYNEQFF.

V is TRBV28 and J is TRBJ2-1; 7 nucleotides agree with TRBD2. Unmatched junction bases numbered 4, after V lost 6 bases and J lost 2 bases. This CDR3 has 14 residues. The germline V gene has CDR1 MDHEN and CDR2 SYDVKM. The CDR3 DNA sequence: TGTGCCAGCAGCCCCGGGGGGACCTACAATGAGCAGTTCTTC. Protein product: CASSPGGTYNEQFF.

The J gene is TRBJ1-5, the V gene TRBV9; D is unresolved. Germline V gene lookup returns CDR1 SGDLS and CDR2 YYNGEE. This CDR3 is built from 15 residues. V dropped 3 bases and J dropped 3 bases, with 13 bases sitting between them. The CDR3, as DNA: TGTGCCAGCAGCGGGACGGATTTTTTCAATCAGCCCCAGCATTTT. It specifies CASSGTDFFNQPQHF.

V gene TRBV15 combines with J gene TRBJ2-7, with D tentatively TRBD2 (6 bases). The CDR3 sequence is 17 residues long. CDR1 and CDR2 from the germline V gene are LNHNV and YYDKDF (reference sequence). Deletions cut 5 bases from V and 0 bases from J, with 20 bases between. This CDR3 is CATSGHLGGSTSYEQYF. The CDR3 DNA reads TGTGCCACCAGCGGTCATTTGGGGGGAAGTACCTCCTACGAGCAGTACTTC.

V is TRBV11-2 and J is TRBJ1-2; a possible D gene is TRBD1 (5 bases). This CDR3 is built from 13 residues. The V gene's germline CDR1 is SGHAT and CDR2 FQNNGV. V lost 0 bases and J lost 7, with 9 bases in between. The CDR3 loop is CASSLDWGGGYTF. The CDR3 coding sequence is TGTGCCAGCAGCTTAGATTGGGGGGGTGGCTACACCTTC.

This clone was observed a single time. The V call is TRBV25-1, the J call TRBJ2-1; either TRBD1 or TRBD2 may supply D (5 bases each). This CDR3 comprises 13 residues. Germline CDR1 reads MGHDK; CDR2 reads SYGVNS. The ends were cut back, 0 bases at V and 7 bases at J, with 7 bases in the middle. The CDR3 protein is CASSEYRENEQFF. The CDR3 coding sequence is TGTGCCAGCAGTGAATACAGGGAGAATGAGCAGTTCTTC.

The chain couples TRBV5-1 to TRBJ1-2, with 8 bases aligning to TRBD1. This CDR3 region has 13 residues. J lost 8 bases, V lost 5 bases, and 8 bases had no gene match. Germline CDR1 SGHRS, CDR2 YFSETQ. The CDR3 sequence: CASRKDRVEGYTF. As DNA, the CDR3 is TGCGCCAGCAGAAAGGACAGGGTGGAAGGCTACACCTTC.

CDR3: CASSYSFTGPYEQYF. The CDR3 DNA follows: TGTGCCAGCAGTTACTCCTTTACAGGTCCCTACGAGCAGTACTTC. J is TRBJ2-5 and V is TRBV6-5, with D possibly being TRBD1 (5 bases). TRBJ2-7 explains the end of the DNA better; the J call may be wrong. The CDR3 runs to 15 residues. The germline V gene encodes CDR1 MNHEY and CDR2 SVGAGI.

CDR3 region: CASSYTGTPLNTEAFF. The DNA for the CDR3 is TGTGCCAGCAGTTACACCGGGACACCTCTGAACACTGAAGCTTTCTTT. The chain links TRBV6-5 to TRBJ1-1; possibly TRBD1 for D (6 bases). V lost 2 bases to trimming and J lost 0 bases, with 13 bases between them. Germline V gene sequence: CDR1 MNHEY, CDR2 SVGAGI. CDR3 length: 16 residues.

The chain carries TRBV6-5 and TRBJ2-7; 7 bases match TRBD1. This CDR3 comprises 13 residues. Germline CDR1 and CDR2: MNHEY and SVGAGI. V shed 4 bases, J shed 2 bases, and the junction held 2 bases outside the gene matches. The DNA for the CDR3 is TGTGCCAGCAGTTCGGGACAGACCTACGAGCAGTACTTC. It is translated as CASSSGQTYEQYF.